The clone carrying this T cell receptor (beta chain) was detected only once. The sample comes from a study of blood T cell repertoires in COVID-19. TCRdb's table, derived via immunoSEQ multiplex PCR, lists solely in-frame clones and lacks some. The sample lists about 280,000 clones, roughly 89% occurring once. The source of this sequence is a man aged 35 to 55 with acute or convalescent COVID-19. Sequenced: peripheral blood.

This CDR3 is CASRGRVVQPQHF. DNA of the CDR3: TGTGCCAGCAGGGGGCGCGTAGTTCAGCCCCAGCATTTT. The rearrangement links TRBV2 to TRBJ1-5; weak D call: TRBD1 (5 bases). The germline gives CDR1 SNHLY, CDR2 FYNNEI. Deletions cut 6 bases from V and 6 bases from J, with 12 bases between. There are 13 residues in the CDR3.